Presented here are 9 T cell receptor beta chains from one specimen sequenced in a study of immune evolution from preneoplasia to lung adenocarcinoma. Assay: immunoSEQ multiplex PCR; the TCRdb copy retains only in-frame clones and omits some. The repertoire includes about 5,700 clones, around three quarters of them detected once, and 9.5% to 14% sits in the top ten. The sample taken for sequencing was FFPE minimally invasive lung adenocarcinoma tissue. The receptors originated from a person aged 60-79 years with lung adenocarcinoma.

This clone was detected once. This chain connects TRBV6-5 to TRBJ2-7, with a possible D match to TRBD1 (6 bases). The germline V gene has CDR1 MNHEY and CDR2 SVGAGI. The CDR3 is 15 amino acids. Deletions cut 2 bases from V and 3 bases from J, with 14 bases between. The CDR3, as DNA: TGTGCCAGCAGTTACGGATCCGGGACATACTACGAGCAGTACTTC. This codes for CASSYGSGTYYEQYF.

V is TRBV2 and J is TRBJ1-4, with 8 bases identical to TRBD1. This CDR3 spans 15 amino acids. Germline CDR1 SNHLY, CDR2 FYNNEI. The V and J ends lost 6 bases and 7 bases, in that order; junction bases with no gene match: 10. The CDR3 region has the DNA TGTGCCAGCAGGGGGGACAGGCAGGGCGGTGAAAAACTGTTTTTT. It is translated as CASRGDRQGGEKLFF.

This chain uses TRBV5-4 with TRBJ2-7; D gene unclear. In germline, CDR1 is SGHNT, CDR2 YYREEE (reference sequence). V lost 0 bases, J lost 6 bases, and 16 bases lay in between. The CDR3 covers 15 residues. CDR3 region: CASSLDASGSTEQYF. CDR3 in DNA: TGTGCCAGCAGCTTGGATGCGTCGGGCAGCACCGAGCAGTACTTC.

J is TRBJ1-2 and V is TRBV29-1, with a possible D match to TRBD1 (6 bases). V was shortened by 6 bases and J by 4 bases, with 15 bases between the two germline ends. The CDR3 covers 13 residues. Germline lookup yields CDR1 SQVTM and CDR2 ANQGSEA. The CDR3 loop is CSVAGERAYGYTF. DNA for the CDR3: TGCAGCGTGGCAGGGGAACGCGCCTATGGCTACACCTTC.

The chain joins TRBV5-1 to TRBJ1-1; no clear D. Germline CDR1 is SGHRS and CDR2 is YFSETQ. The CDR3 sequence is 14 residues long. The V and J ends lost 4 bases and 1 base respectively, with 11 bases between them. This CDR3 reads CASSAPYRNTEAFF. The CDR3, as DNA: TGCGCCAGCAGCGCACCTTATAGGAACACTGAAGCTTTCTTT.

This chain links TRBV2 with TRBJ2-5, with D perhaps assigned TRBD1 or TRBD2 (5 bases each). Trimming shortened V by 10 bases and J by 5 bases, and 23 bases separated the two germline ends. Germline values: CDR1 SNHLY, CDR2 FYNNEI. The CDR3 is 15 amino acids. DNA of the CDR3: TGTGCCAACACTGCCCGGGACCAACCACGGGAGACCCAGTACTTC. Translation gives CANTARDQPRETQYF.

The genes are TRBV10-3 and TRBJ2-2, with D unresolved. With 4 bases removed from V and 0 bases from J, the gap between germline ends came to 6 bases. The CDR3 loop spans 14 amino acids. Germline V lookup: CDR1 ENHRY, CDR2 SYGVKD. In DNA form, the CDR3 reads TGTGCCATCAGTGTGGGAACGAACACCGGGGAGCTGTTTTTT. Translation: CAISVGTNTGELFF.

The V call is TRBV6-6, the J call TRBJ1-2; TRBD1 might be the D (5 bases). The CDR3 length is 13 residues. Germline CDR1 and CDR2: MNHNY and SVGAGI (reference sequence). The V end was cut by 2 bases, the J end by 6 bases, with 10 bases between. The CDR3 is CASSYEGMDGYTF. The CDR3 DNA reads as TGTGCCAGCAGTTACGAGGGGATGGATGGCTACACCTTC.

This chain uses TRBV5-1 with TRBJ2-7; a weak D match, TRBD1 (5 bases). Trimming removed 2 bases from V and 6 bases from J, with 9 bases in between. Germline V CDR1 and CDR2: SGHRS, YFSETQ. This CDR3 has 12 residues. As DNA, the CDR3 is TGCGCCAGCAGCTTCGCAGGGTCCGAGCAGTACTTC. Translation gives CASSFAGSEQYF.